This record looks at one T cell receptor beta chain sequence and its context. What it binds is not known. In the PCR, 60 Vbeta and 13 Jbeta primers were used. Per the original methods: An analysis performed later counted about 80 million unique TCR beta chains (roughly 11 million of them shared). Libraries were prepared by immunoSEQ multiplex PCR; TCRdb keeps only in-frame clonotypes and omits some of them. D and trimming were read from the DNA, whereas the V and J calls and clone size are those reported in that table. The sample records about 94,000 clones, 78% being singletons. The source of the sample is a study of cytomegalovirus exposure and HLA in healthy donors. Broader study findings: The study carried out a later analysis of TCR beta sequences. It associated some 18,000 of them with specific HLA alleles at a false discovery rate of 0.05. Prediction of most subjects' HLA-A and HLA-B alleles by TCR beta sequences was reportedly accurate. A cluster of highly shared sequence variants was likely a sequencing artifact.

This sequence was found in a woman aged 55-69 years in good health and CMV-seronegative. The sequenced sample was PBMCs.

This CDR3 reads CASSAPPGPAGGTGELFF. The CDR3 coding sequence is TGCGCCAGCAGCGCCCCCCCAGGGCCGGCGGGAGGGACCGGGGAGCTGTTTTTT. This sequence joins TRBV4-1 and TRBJ2-2; 9 positions agree with TRBD2. Trimming cost V 5 bases and J 5 bases; bases outside gene matches: 15. The germline gives CDR1 MGHRA, CDR2 YSYEKL. There are 18 residues in the CDR3.